A selection of T cell receptor beta chains follows, all from one sample in a study of shared clonotypes between healthy human individuals. Repertoires were generated with immunoSEQ multiplex PCR, while TCRdb's copy carries only in-frame clones and drops some. The sample holds approximately 2.1 million clones, just over 90% seen once. Sequencing was done on a sample of naive CD4+ T cells from PBMCs. These receptors all come from a man aged 18 to 30 in good health. Some clones in this sample may be carry-over from other donors' samples. The CDR3 runs from the conserved cysteine through the conserved F or W. D genes are given only for firm matches. Size tells how often a clone was seen (once, few, many) or the class of an expanded clone, and some rows leave it out.

.	TRBV6-1	once	TRBJ1-1	CASSWGGNTEAFF	TGTGCCAGCAGCTGGGGTGGGAACACTGAAGCTTTCTTT
TRBD1	TRBV28	.	TRBJ2-3	CASLPADRNPDTQYF	TGTGCCAGCTTGCCGGCGGACAGGAACCCGGATACGCAGTATTTT
.	TRBV18	.	TRBJ2-6	CASSAQGSGANVLTF	TGTGCCAGCTCAGCCCAGGGCTCTGGGGCCAACGTCCTGACTTTC
TRBD1	TRBV29-1	.	TRBJ1-4	CSGAGTGNEKLFF	TGCAGCGGAGCCGGGACAGGGAATGAAAAACTGTTTTTT
.	TRBV27	.	TRBJ1-2	CASSPLAGANYGYTF	TGTGCCAGCAGTCCGCTGGCCGGGGCGAACTATGGCTACACCTTC
.	TRBV27	.	TRBJ2-1	CASSHYNEQFF	TGTGCCAGCAGCCACTACAATGAGCAGTTCTTC
TRBD1	TRBV29-1	.	TRBJ1-2	CSARDRGGYGYTF	TGCAGCGCCCGGGACAGGGGAGGCTATGGCTACACCTTC
TRBD2	TRBV6-4	.	TRBJ2-1	CASSVVAGGYNEQFF	TGTGCCAGCAGTGTCGTAGCGGGAGGTTACAATGAGCAGTTCTTC
TRBD2	TRBV6-5	.	TRBJ2-1	CASRPTSGSHNEQFF	TGTGCCAGCAGACCGACTAGCGGGAGTCACAATGAGCAGTTCTTC
.	TRBV28	.	TRBJ1-2	CASRPPTGPYGYTF	TGTGCCAGCAGACCTCCGACAGGTCCCTATGGCTACACCTTC
.	TRBV5-4	.	TRBJ2-7	CASSLGGGPGEQYF	TGTGCCAGCAGCCTGGGTGGGGGGCCGGGCGAGCAGTACTTC
.	TRBV28	.	TRBJ1-1	CASSFGGTEAFF	TGTGCCAGCAGTTTCGGCGGTACTGAAGCTTTCTTT
.	TRBV18	.	TRBJ1-5	CASSLTGDSNQPQHF	TGTGCCAGCTCACTAACAGGAGATAGCAATCAGCCCCAGCATTTT
TRBD2	TRBV5-1	.	TRBJ2-2	CASTGPLGSGALTTGELFF	TGCGCCAGCACCGGGCCCCTGGGCAGCGGGGCTCTAACCACCGGGGAGCTGTTTTTT
.	TRBV5-6	.	TRBJ1-2	CASSLGQRLYGYTF	TGTGCCAGCAGCTTGGGCCAGAGACTATATGGCTACACCTTC
TRBD1	TRBV9	.	TRBJ2-1	CASSPGQVDNEQFF	TGTGCCAGCAGCCCGGGACAGGTTGATAATGAGCAGTTCTTC
.	TRBV6-1	once	TRBJ2-2	CASSVVPNTGELFF	TGTGCCAGCAGTGTTGTCCCGAACACCGGGGAGCTGTTTTTT
.	TRBV2	.	TRBJ1-1	CASSVTALKGNTEAFF	TGTGCCAGCAGCGTGACGGCCCTAAAGGGGAACACTGAAGCTTTCTTT
TRBD1	TRBV5-4	.	TRBJ1-6	CASRQDRGPSPLHF	TGTGCCAGCAGACAAGACAGGGGGCCCTCACCCCTCCACTTT
TRBD2	TRBV5-1	.	TRBJ2-7	CASSPRGTSIHEQYF	TGCGCCAGCAGCCCGAGGGGGACTAGCATCCACGAGCAGTACTTC
.	TRBV11-2	.	TRBJ2-5	CASSQPSVGPPQYF	TGTGCCAGCAGCCAACCCTCGGTCGGCCCCCCCCAGTACTTC
.	TRBV6-1	.	TRBJ2-7	CASSGATGDEQYF	TGTGCCAGCAGTGGGGCCACTGGAGACGAGCAGTACTTC
.	TRBV5-6	.	TRBJ1-1	CASSRWGTEAFF	TGTGCCAGCTCGCGCTGGGGGACTGAAGCTTTCTTT
.	TRBV6-4	.	TRBJ2-7	CASPARDSYEQYF	TGTGCCAGTCCAGCCAGGGACTCCTACGAGCAGTACTTC
TRBD1	TRBV5-4	.	TRBJ1-4	CASSLGGQGSTNEKLFF	TGTGCCAGCAGCTTAGGAGGACAGGGATCAACTAATGAAAAACTGTTTTTT
.	TRBV30	once	TRBJ1-5	CAWSVSRNQPQHF	TGTGCCTGGAGTGTAAGCAGAAATCAGCCCCAGCATTTT
TRBD1	TRBV11-2	few	TRBJ1-2	CASGQGAYGYTF	TGTGCCAGTGGACAGGGGGCTTATGGCTACACCTTC
.	TRBV28	few	TRBJ1-1	CASSLAPREGTEAFF	TGTGCCAGCAGTTTAGCCCCCCGGGAGGGGACTGAAGCTTTCTTT
.	TRBV28	.	TRBJ2-7	CASSLSPTYEQYF	TGTGCCAGCAGTTTGTCCCCGACCTACGAGCAGTACTTC
.	TRBV7-6	.	TRBJ2-1	CASSLTIQGVHEQFF	TGTGCCAGCAGCTTGACCATCCAGGGAGTACATGAGCAGTTCTTC
TRBD2	TRBV5-1	.	TRBJ2-7	CASSLNSGLAGVVEYF	TGCGCCAGCAGCTTGAATTCGGGACTAGCGGGAGTCGTTGAGTACTTC
.	TRBV2	.	TRBJ1-1	CASSEEGGGQAFF	TGTGCCAGCAGTGAAGAGGGTGGGGGGCAGGCTTTCTTT
.	TRBV28	.	TRBJ2-1	CASSSGTPINEQFF	TGTGCCAGCAGTTCCGGGACCCCAATCAATGAGCAGTTCTTC
.	TRBV4-1	.	TRBJ1-3	CASSQGRGSRSGNTIYF	TGCGCCAGCAGCCAAGGTCGAGGGAGCCGCTCTGGAAACACCATATATTTT
.	TRBV5-1	.	TRBJ2-1	CASSLSSRSYNEQFF	TGCGCCAGCAGCTTGTCCTCAAGATCCTACAATGAGCAGTTCTTC
TRBD1	TRBV7-3	once	TRBJ2-3	CASSSSGGSSTDTQYF	TGTGCCAGCAGCTCATCAGGGGGATCTAGCACAGATACGCAGTATTTT
.	TRBV18	.	TRBJ2-3	CASSPPRGTDTQYF	TGTGCCAGCTCACCACCCCGGGGGACAGATACGCAGTATTTT
.	TRBV28	.	TRBJ2-7	CASRGLGVTTEQYF	TGTGCCAGCAGAGGGCTTGGGGTGACCACCGAGCAGTACTTC
.	TRBV28	.	TRBJ1-1	CASSLPQATEAFF	TGTGCCAGCAGTTTACCGCAGGCCACTGAAGCTTTCTTT
.	TRBV27	once	TRBJ2-3	CASSLDRHRKDTQYF	TGTGCCAGCAGTTTGGACCGACACAGGAAAGATACGCAGTATTTT
.	TRBV6-5	.	TRBJ1-5	CASSRTLRSNQPQHF	TGTGCCAGCAGTAGGACACTGCGAAGCAATCAGCCCCAGCATTTT
.	TRBV30	.	TRBJ2-1	CAWTGTDSYNEQFF	TGTGCCTGGACCGGCACCGACAGCTACAATGAGCAGTTCTTC
.	TRBV11-2	.	TRBJ2-2	CASSLTPSGSTGELFF	TGTGCCAGCAGCTTAACCCCCAGTGGTTCCACCGGGGAGCTGTTTTTT
.	TRBV5-1	once	TRBJ2-1	CASSLSAASYNEQFF	TGCGCCAGCAGCTTGTCAGCGGCATCTTACAATGAGCAGTTCTTC
.	TRBV19	once	TRBJ2-5	CASSIVRSFNQETQYF	TGTGCCAGTAGTATAGTACGGAGCTTTAACCAAGAGACCCAGTACTTC
.	TRBV5-1	.	TRBJ2-2	CASSPDRTGELFF	TGCGCCAGCAGCCCCGACAGAACCGGGGAGCTGTTTTTT
TRBD1	TRBV27	.	TRBJ1-2	CASSLSHHPDRVRDYGYTF	TGTGCCAGCAGTTTATCCCACCACCCTGACAGGGTTAGGGACTATGGCTACACCTTC
TRBD2	TRBV19	.	TRBJ2-7	CASSTLAGPSYEQYF	TGTGCCAGTAGTACTCTAGCGGGACCCTCCTACGAGCAGTACTTC
.	TRBV15	.	TRBJ2-5	CATSRDRVQGEETQYF	TGTGCCACCAGCAGAGATAGGGTACAGGGAGAAGAGACCCAGTACTTC
.	TRBV7-9	.	TRBJ2-7	CASSAARLGEQYF	TGTGCCAGCAGCGCCGCGAGACTCGGGGAGCAGTACTTC
.	TRBV18	.	TRBJ1-5	CASSPQGPYSNQPQHF	TGTGCCAGCTCACCACAGGGTCCGTATAGCAATCAGCCCCAGCATTTT
.	TRBV19	few	TRBJ1-5	CASSPHRGAPGQPQHF	TGTGCCAGTAGCCCCCACCGGGGGGCGCCGGGTCAGCCCCAGCATTTT
.	TRBV6-6	.	TRBJ2-1	CASSYGREQFF	TGTGCCAGCAGTTATGGGCGCGAGCAGTTCTTC
.	TRBV6-6	.	TRBJ2-7	CASSGRTRTYEQYF	TGTGCCAGCAGTGGACGCACAAGAACCTACGAGCAGTACTTC
.	TRBV5-8	once	TRBJ2-7	CASWAYEQYF	TGTGCCAGCTGGGCCTACGAGCAGTACTTC
.	TRBV9	.	TRBJ2-5	CASSVPFGGQETQYF	TGTGCCAGCAGCGTCCCCTTTGGCGGGCAAGAGACCCAGTACTTC
.	TRBV6-6	.	TRBJ1-4	CASSYSGATNEKLFF	TGTGCCAGCAGTTACTCGGGGGCAACTAATGAAAAACTGTTTTTT
TRBD1	TRBV18	.	TRBJ2-1	CASSPDRGLEQFF	TGTGCCAGCTCACCGGACAGGGGGCTAGAGCAGTTCTTC
.	TRBV28	.	TRBJ1-2	CASSLTVYGYTF	TGTGCCAGCAGTTTAACGGTCTATGGCTACACCTTC
.	TRBV7-9	.	TRBJ2-7	CASSLASGSYEQYF	TGTGCCAGCAGCTTAGCCTCCGGCTCCTACGAGCAGTACTTC